Below are 10 T cell receptor beta chains sequenced from a single sample in a study of OX40 agonist ivuxolimab in advanced cancers. Here immunoSEQ multiplex PCR was the method, and the copy in TCRdb shows in-frame clones only, minus some. Among roughly 48,000 clones listed, around 89% were seen once. Sequencing was performed on CD4+ or CD8+ T cells sorted from blood, taken in a trial of the OX40 agonist ivuxolimab. The receptors shown here come from an adult with an advanced solid tumor such as melanoma, head and neck, liver or kidney cancer.

This clone has more than one count but fewer than ten. The J gene is TRBJ1-2, the V gene TRBV19; 9 bases line up with TRBD1. The CDR3 loop spans 16 amino acids. CDR1 and CDR2 (germline): LNHDA, SQIVND (reference sequence). Trimming took 3 bases from V and 8 from J; bases not matched to a gene: 13. The chain's CDR3 is CASSIFWDREAGGYTF. CDR3 nucleotide sequence: TGTGCCAGTAGTATTTTTTGGGACAGGGAAGCGGGCGGCTACACCTTC.

The chain uses TRBV19 and TRBJ1-2; D is uncertain. This CDR3 is 14 amino acids long. Germline V gene lookup returns CDR1 LNHDA and CDR2 SQIVND (reference sequence). V was trimmed by 5 bases and J by 8 bases, leaving 18 bases between them. The CDR3 DNA reads TGTGCCAGTAGTCCCGGTGGCAGCGGTACGGGCTACACCTTC. Its translation: CASSPGGSGTGYTF.

The chain has TRBV28 and TRBJ1-4, with TRBD1 matching 11 bases. The CDR3 extends over 14 amino acids. CDR1 and CDR2 (germline): MDHEN, SYDVKM. J gave up 8 bases and V 7 bases, and 6 bases lay outside the gene matches. The CDR3 sequence is CASISDRGHEKLFF. DNA of the CDR3: TGTGCCAGCATTTCGGACAGGGGGCACGAAAAACTGTTTTTT.

This clone was counted between two and nine times. The rearrangement links TRBV27 to TRBJ2-7; a weak D match, TRBD2 (7 bases). This CDR3 comprises 14 residues. V lost 5 bases to trimming and J lost 5 bases, with 16 bases between them. Germline V CDR1 and CDR2: MNHEY, SMNVEV (reference sequence). CDR3 sequence: CASSPLGGRDEQYF. Here the CDR3 DNA reads TGTGCCAGCAGTCCCCTGGGGGGGCGGGACGAGCAGTACTTC.

The chain joins TRBV6-6 to TRBJ2-1; TRBD1 matches 8 bases. V dropped 5 bases and J dropped 7; count of bases not matched to a gene: 4. Germline CDR1 reads MNHNY; CDR2 reads SVGAGI (reference sequence). CDR3 length: 13 residues. The CDR3 region is CASSMTGVNEQFF. The CDR3 coding sequence is TGTGCCAGCAGTATGACAGGGGTAAATGAGCAGTTCTTC.

This clone occurred once. The rearrangement joins TRBV5-1 to TRBJ2-5; D remains unclear. Germline V gene data show CDR1 as SGHRS and CDR2 as YFSETQ. This CDR3 contains 12 residues. The V and J ends lost 0 bases and 5 bases respectively, with 5 bases between them. The CDR3 nucleotides read TGCGCCAGCAGCTTGGTAGGGGAGACCCAGTACTTC. This encodes CASSLVGETQYF.

There are a few counts of this clone. The chain is built from TRBV5-5 and TRBJ1-1, with D unresolved. Germline lookup yields CDR1 SGHKS and CDR2 YYEKEE (reference sequence). The CDR3 covers 14 residues. CDR3 sequence (DNA): TGTGTTTCACGGGGAGTTCCTATGAACACTGAAGCTTTCTTT. It is translated as CVSRGVPMNTEAFF.

The V call is TRBV2, the J call TRBJ2-7; perhaps TRBD2 as D (5 bases). Looked up from germline, CDR1 is SNHLY and CDR2 is FYNNEI. Trimming shortened V by 9 bases and J by 5 bases, and 17 bases separated the two germline ends. This CDR3 comprises 13 residues. The CDR3 spells CARNSPSEDEQYF. CDR3 coding DNA: TGTGCCAGAAACAGCCCTTCGGAGGACGAGCAGTACTTC.

The J gene is TRBJ1-5, the V gene TRBV27, with D possibly TRBD1 on 5 matching bases. Trimming stripped 6 bases from V and 0 bases from J, with 9 bases between. This CDR3 contains 14 residues. Germline lookup yields CDR1 MNHEY and CDR2 SMNVEV (reference sequence). The CDR3 coding sequence is TGTGCCAGCAGAGAGGGGTATAGCAATCAGCCCCAGCATTTT. Amino acids: CASREGYSNQPQHF.

A word on this clone: Other DNA sequences in the sample encode the same CDR3. V gene TRBV4-1 combines with J gene TRBJ2-7; 8 bases agree with TRBD2. V shed 0 bases, J shed 6 bases, and the junction held 7 bases outside the gene matches. Germline loops: CDR1 MGHRA, CDR2 YSYEKL. The CDR3 runs 15 residues. The CDR3: CASSQDSRGGSEQYF. In nucleotides, the CDR3 is TGCGCCAGCAGCCAAGATTCCCGGGGGGGTTCCGAGCAGTACTTC.